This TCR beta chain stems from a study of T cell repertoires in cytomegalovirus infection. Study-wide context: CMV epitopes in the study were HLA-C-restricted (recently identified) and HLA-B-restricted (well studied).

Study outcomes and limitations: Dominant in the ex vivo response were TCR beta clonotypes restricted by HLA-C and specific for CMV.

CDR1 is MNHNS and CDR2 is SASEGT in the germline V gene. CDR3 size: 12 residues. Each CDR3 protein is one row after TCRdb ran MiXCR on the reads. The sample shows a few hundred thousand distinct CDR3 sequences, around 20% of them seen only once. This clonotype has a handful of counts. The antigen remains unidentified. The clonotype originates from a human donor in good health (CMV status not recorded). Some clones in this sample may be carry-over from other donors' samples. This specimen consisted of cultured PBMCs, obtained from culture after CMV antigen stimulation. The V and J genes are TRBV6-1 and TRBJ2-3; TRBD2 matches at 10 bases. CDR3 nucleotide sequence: TGTACCATAGCGGGAGGAACAGATACGCAGTATTTT. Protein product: CTIAGGTDTQYF.